The 10 T cell receptor beta chains given below trace back to one sample, sequenced in a study of post-analysis software for immune sequencing data. Study-wide findings and caveats: Patients carried five TRBV segments more frequently than controls did, and TRBV5-6, TRBV5-1 and TRBV20-1 were among them.

Their antigens remain unidentified. Every TCR beta cDNA library bore unique molecular identifiers. TCRdb fed the PCR reads into MiXCR, producing one record per CDR3 protein. The sample shows approximately 730,000 distinct CDR3 sequences, less than 35% of them seen only once. The material sequenced was blood. The receptors stem from a girl aged 5 to 17 with multiple sclerosis.

The chain uses TRBV6-6 and TRBJ1-2; D is possibly TRBD1 (5 bases). CDR1 is MNHNY and CDR2 is SVGAGI in the germline V gene (reference sequence). Trimming cost V 5 bases and J 4 bases, with 17 bases left between them. The CDR3 spans 15 residues. Here the CDR3 reads CASSASMFRGYGYTF. The CDR3 DNA follows: TGTGCCAGCAGTGCCAGTATGTTTAGGGGCTATGGCTACACCTTC.

This chain connects TRBV10-3 to TRBJ2-3, with TRBD1 identical over 10 bases. CDR1 and CDR2 (germline): ENHRY, SYGVKD. The trim removed 6 bases at V and 5 bases at J, leaving 5 bases unmatched. The CDR3 is 14 amino acids. The CDR3 sequence is CAIRGTGEVDTQYF. The CDR3 nucleotides read TGTGCCATCAGGGGGACAGGGGAGGTAGATACGCAGTATTTT.

This clonotype was observed a handful of times. This chain joins TRBV28 and TRBJ1-5; D is ambiguous. This CDR3 is built from 15 residues. Germline V gene data show CDR1 as MDHEN and CDR2 as SYDVKM. The V end lost 2 bases, the J end lost 0 bases, and 8 bases lay between the germline ends. CDR3 DNA sequence: TGTGCCAGCAGTTTACATCGGGGTAGCAATCAGCCCCAGCATTTT. Protein: CASSLHRGSNQPQHF.

Ten or more counts support this clonotype. The rearrangement links TRBV4-3 to TRBJ2-1; 10 bases line up with TRBD1. This CDR3 has 15 residues. V was pared by 4 bases and J by 4 bases, with 4 bases of the junction left unmatched. CDR1 LGHNA and CDR2 YSLEER come from the germline V gene. CDR3 DNA: TGCGCCAGCAGCCCTGGGACAGGGGTGTACAATGAGCAGTTCTTC. Translated: CASSPGTGVYNEQFF.

The chain employs TRBV27 and TRBJ2-1, with no clear D. Trimming took 4 bases from V and 2 from J, leaving 6 bases between them. The CDR3 is made up of 13 amino acids. Germline values: CDR1 MNHEY, CDR2 SMNVEV (reference sequence). The CDR3 loop reads CASSSTAYNEQFF. CDR3 in DNA: TGTGCCAGCAGTTCTACAGCCTACAATGAGCAGTTCTTC.

This clonotype was counted only a few times. The chain carries TRBV18 and TRBJ2-3, with TRBD2 as a possible D gene (6 bases). Germline V gene lookup returns CDR1 KGHSH and CDR2 LQKENI. V lost 5 bases, J lost 14 bases, and 14 bases lay in between. There are 11 residues in the CDR3. The CDR3 reads CASSTARDRYF. In DNA, the CDR3 is TGTGCCAGCTCAACAGCGCGGGATCGGTATTTT.

This chain links TRBV12-3 or TRBV12-4 with TRBJ2-5, with D unresolved. The CDR3 is 14 amino acids. V was cut by 5 bases and J by 5 bases, with 15 bases left in between. This CDR3 is CASSLRVTPETQYF. The DNA of the CDR3 is TGTGCCAGCAGTCTCCGGGTGACACCCGAGACCCAGTACTTC.

This clonotype was counted a few times. The rearrangement links TRBV5-1 to TRBJ1-5; 7 bases align to TRBD1. The length of the CDR3 is 15 residues. CDR1 is SGHRS, CDR2 YFSETQ, per germline. V shed 3 bases, J shed 6 bases, and the junction held 9 bases outside the gene matches. DNA for the CDR3: TGCGCCAGCAGCTCGGAAGGGGGCGTTGGTCAGCCCCAGCATTTT. It yields the protein CASSSEGGVGQPQHF.

This clonotype was seen only a few times. This chain uses TRBV5-1 with TRBJ1-1, with D maybe TRBD1 (6 bases). V was shortened by 4 bases and J by 0 bases, with 16 bases between the two germline ends. The CDR3 sequence is 16 residues long. Germline V CDR1 and CDR2: SGHRS, YFSETQ. This chain's CDR3 is CASSPWPGDMNTEAFF. In DNA form, the CDR3 reads TGCGCCAGCAGCCCCTGGCCAGGGGATATGAACACTGAAGCTTTCTTT.

This clonotype was seen just once. The chain recombines TRBV7-9 with TRBJ2-1, with D maybe TRBD1 (5 bases). The germline CDR1 and CDR2 sequences are SEHNR and FQNEAQ (reference sequence). The CDR3 totals 15 residues. Trimming took 4 bases from V and 3 from J, leaving 13 bases between them. CDR3 region: CASSSGHTYYNEQFF. The CDR3 region has the DNA TGTGCCAGCAGCTCCGGACATACGTACTACAATGAGCAGTTCTTC.